These 13 T cell receptor beta chains originate from one sample sequenced in a study of blood T cell repertoires in COVID-19 (dated by TCRdb to about 2020). Library prep was done by the immunoSEQ multiplex PCR assay. The table comes from immuneACCESS by way of TCRdb, which keeps in-frame sequences with V and J called. Part of the clones is missing from these tables; in studies checked, under half for an unresolved V gene and the rest for unknown reasons. The sample contains approximately 300,000 clones, 85% to 95% of them found a single time. Clones ranked in the top ten supply roughly 3.6% of the sample. The sequencing sample was made of PBMCs or T cells enriched from blood (not recorded which). The receptors here all came from a woman aged 25-40 years who had been exposed to COVID-19.

The chain joins TRBV11-1 to TRBJ2-5; D ambiguous. Deletions cut 5 bases from V and 4 bases from J, with 11 bases between. The germline V gene has CDR1 SGHAT and CDR2 FQDESV (reference sequence). The CDR3 has 13 amino acids. Written as DNA, the CDR3 is TGTGCCAGCAGCGTAGACTCAATAGAGACCCAGTACTTC. Its protein product is CASSVDSIETQYF.

The genes are TRBV7-9 and TRBJ1-1; D might be TRBD1 (5 bases). CDR1 is SEHNR and CDR2 is FQNEAQ in the germline V gene (reference sequence). V was pared by 5 bases and J by 0 bases, with 10 bases between. The CDR3 length is 14 residues. The CDR3 DNA sequence: TGTGCCAGCAGCCGACAGCTCATGAACACTGAAGCTTTCTTT. Translated: CASSRQLMNTEAFF.

The chain couples TRBV19 to TRBJ1-3; TRBD1 is a possible D gene (6 bases). Trimming took off 5 bases at V and 0 bases at J, with 11 bases between the two ends. Per the germline V gene, CDR1 is LNHDA and CDR2 is SQIVND (reference sequence). The CDR3 sequence is 15 residues long. Here the CDR3 reads CASSPTGSSGNTIYF. The DNA of the CDR3 is TGTGCCAGTAGTCCCACAGGGAGCTCTGGAAACACCATATATTTT.

The CDR3 bases are TGTGCCACCAGCAGAGGGGGCTCGGATGAAAAACTGTTTTTT. Translated: CATSRGGSDEKLFF. The chain is built from TRBV15 and TRBJ1-4; D is possibly TRBD1 (5 bases). CDR1 LNHNV and CDR2 YYDKDF come from the germline V gene (reference sequence). There are 14 residues in the CDR3. V was cut by 1 base and J by 6 bases, with 9 bases left in between.

The chain links TRBV19 to TRBJ1-4; no clear D gene. The V gene's germline CDR1 is LNHDA and CDR2 SQIVND (reference sequence). The CDR3 covers 13 residues. Trimming took off 3 bases at V and 6 bases at J, with 8 bases between the two ends. Here the CDR3 DNA reads TGTGCCAGTAGTATGAACCGGGATGAAAAACTGTTTTTT. Amino acid sequence: CASSMNRDEKLFF.

The genes are TRBV15 and TRBJ2-7; D remains unclear. V was trimmed by 3 bases and J by 0 bases, leaving 9 bases between them. CDR1 is LNHNV and CDR2 is YYDKDF in the germline V gene (reference sequence). This CDR3 contains 14 residues. CDR3 sequence reads: CATSRGLSSYEQYF. The CDR3 bases are TGTGCCACCAGCAGGGGCCTTAGCTCCTACGAGCAGTACTTC.

The chain links TRBV7-2 to TRBJ1-3; no reliable D call. Germline lookup yields CDR1 SGHTA and CDR2 FQGNSA. The CDR3 is made up of 15 amino acids. Trimming pared 1 base from V and 4 bases from J, leaving 11 bases between. The CDR3 here is CASSLVSGSGNTIYF. The CDR3 DNA follows: TGTGCCAGCAGCTTAGTTTCGGGGTCCGGAAACACCATATATTTT.

This sequence joins TRBV11-1 and TRBJ1-2; 8 bases are a match to TRBD1. J was trimmed by 6 bases and V by 5 bases; bases with no gene match: 11. CDR3 length equals 15 residues. The V gene's germline CDR1 is SGHAT and CDR2 FQDESV (reference sequence). As DNA, the CDR3 is TGTGCCAGCAGCCCCCAACCGGGACAGGACCATGGCTACACCTTC. Translating it yields CASSPQPGQDHGYTF.

This chain links TRBV2 with TRBJ1-6; D remains unclear. Trimming took off 9 bases at V and 7 bases at J, with 13 bases between the two ends. The CDR3 spans 13 residues. Per the germline V gene, CDR1 is SNHLY and CDR2 is FYNNEI. The CDR3 protein is CASHPGGNSPLHF. Written as DNA, the CDR3 is TGTGCCAGTCATCCGGGAGGCAATTCACCCCTCCACTTT.

The J gene is TRBJ2-5, the V gene TRBV15, with D possibly being TRBD2 (5 bases). Germline CDR1 LNHNV, CDR2 YYDKDF (reference sequence). V lost 5 bases and J 0 bases, leaving 13 bases between the germline ends. CDR3 size: 15 residues. CDR3 in DNA: TGTGCCACCAGCGGTATAACAGCGGACCAAGAGACCCAGTACTTC. Its protein is CATSGITADQETQYF. The full variable domain, completed using reference TRBV15 and TRBJ2-5, is DAMVIQNPRYQVTQFGKPVTLSCSQTLNHNVMYWYQQKSSQAPKLLFHYYDKDFNNEADTPDNFQSRRPNTSFCFLDIRSPGLGDTAMYLCATSGITADQETQYFGPGTRLLVL.

The chain combines TRBV13 with TRBJ2-7, with 10 bases that match TRBD2. The V and J ends lost 1 base and 4 bases, in that order; junction bases with no gene match: 4. This CDR3 region has 15 residues. Germline lookup yields CDR1 PRHDT and CDR2 FYEKMQ (reference sequence). For the CDR3, the DNA is TGTGCCAGCAGCTTAGCGGAGCGGGGGGGGTACGAGCAGTACTTC. Its translation is CASSLAERGGYEQYF.

This clone was detected only a few times. This chain links TRBV19 with TRBJ2-7; D unresolved. CDR3 length equals 13 residues. Per germline, CDR1 LNHDA and CDR2 SQIVND (reference sequence). V was pared by 2 bases and J by 1 base, with 6 bases between. The CDR3 spells CASSIRVSYEQYF. The CDR3 bases are TGTGCCAGTAGTATAAGAGTTTCCTACGAGCAGTACTTC.

The chain links TRBV18 to TRBJ2-2; TRBD2 is a possible D gene (6 bases). Germline assignment: CDR1 KGHSH and CDR2 LQKENI. V gave up 2 bases and J gave up 3 bases, with 13 bases separating them. The CDR3 contains 16 residues. CDR3 DNA sequence: TGTGCCAGCTCACCAGGGTATCAGCGGGACACCGGGGAGCTGTTTTTT. It specifies CASSPGYQRDTGELFF.